The rows below give T cell receptor beta chains drawn from one sample of a study of circulating CD8 cells and anti-PD-1 response in melanoma. TCRdb reprocessed the reads via MiXCR and lists one record per CDR3 protein. The table shows 250 to 350 distinct CDR3 sequences, with approximately 8.4% occurring only once. The sample here was CD8+ T cells from PBMCs, taken at baseline or after one month of anti-PD-1 therapy (not recorded which). The receptor set was obtained from a human donor with melanoma. Each CDR3 is given without its conserved first and last residue.

V,J,CDR3
TRBV7-2,TRBJ2-7,ASSSGGRGDEQY
TRBV4-1,TRBJ1-1,GSCLGVLNSGAF
TRBV7-9,TRBJ2-1,AMGEVGKDEQF
TRBV7-8,TRBJ1-1,ASSLGDHKAF
TRBV20-1,TRBJ2-7,SARDLGEGQY
TRBV20-1,TRBJ2-3,SARDLSAVTDTQY
TRBV28,TRBJ2-7,ASSPTRDSSYEQY
TRBV14,TRBJ2-1,ASSHGNEQF
TRBV20-1,TRBJ1-1,SARDPMGVDTEAF
TRBV12-3/TRBV12-4,TRBJ2-5,ASSPTGQETQY
TRBV19,TRBJ2-1,ASSAGGGAYNEQF
TRBV27,TRBJ2-7,ASSSVREGRANEQY
TRBV19,TRBJ1-2,ASSITPVGGADGYT
TRBV4-1,TRBJ2-1,ASSRQWGDEQF
TRBV6-6,TRBJ2-3,ASRADTTTDTQY